Below, 28 T cell receptor beta chains from the same sample are listed, as sequenced in a study of blood T cell repertoires in COVID-19. Generated by immunoSEQ multiplex PCR, the TCRdb table keeps only in-frame clones and is missing some. The sample lists fewer than 200,000 clones; around 87% were seen once. Sequencing was carried out using peripheral blood. The receptors were gathered from a woman in her 70s with COVID-19, enrolled during active disease.

The V and J genes are TRBV4-1 and TRBJ2-4, with D possibly TRBD2 on 6 matching bases. The ends were cut back, 8 bases at V and 2 bases at J, with 19 bases in the middle. The CDR3 has 16 amino acids. The germline CDR1 and CDR2 sequences are MGHRA and YSYEKL. In nucleotides, the CDR3 is TGCGCCAGCTCTGGGGGGAGCGGAGTAACCAAAAACATTCAGTACTTC. This codes for CASSGGSGVTKNIQYF.

The CDR3 DNA follows: TGTGCTAGTGGTTTGGTACTACGGGACAGCCGCTACGAGCAGTACTTC. As protein: CASGLVLRDSRYEQYF. The chain joins TRBV12-5 to TRBJ2-7; the match to TRBD1 covers 7 bases. The CDR3 has 16 amino acids. CDR1 is LGHNT, CDR2 FRNRAP, per germline. J gave up 3 bases and V 0 bases, and 8 bases lay outside the gene matches.

V is TRBV3-1 (or the pseudogene TRBV3-2) and J is TRBJ1-2, with TRBD1 as a possible D gene (6 bases). Looked up from germline, CDR1 is LGHDT and CDR2 is YNNKEL (reference sequence). The CDR3 is made up of 14 amino acids. V lost 4 bases and J lost 6, with 15 bases in between. The CDR3, as DNA: TGTGCCAGCAGCCGGGTTACAGGGACGGATGGCTACACCTTC. It yields the protein CASSRVTGTDGYTF.

In its sample, this clone was seen once. This chain links TRBV29-1 with TRBJ2-7, with 9 bases identical to TRBD1. CDR1 is SQVTM and CDR2 is ANQGSEA in the germline V gene. Trimming at V came to 6 bases and at J to 5 bases, leaving 11 bases not matched to a gene. This CDR3 is built from 14 residues. CDR3 loop: CSVGRDRVTHEQYF. CDR3 in DNA: TGCAGCGTCGGACGGGACAGGGTCACGCACGAGCAGTACTTC.

This CDR3 reads CASSLADTQYF. The CDR3 region has the DNA TGTGCCAGCAGTTTAGCGGATACGCAGTATTTT. This chain joins TRBV27 and TRBJ2-3; D gene ambiguous. CDR1 is MNHEY and CDR2 is SMNVEV in the germline V gene (reference sequence). The CDR3 runs 11 residues. Deletions cut 2 bases from V and 6 bases from J, with 3 bases between.

The chain combines TRBV24-1 with TRBJ1-5; weak D call: TRBD1 (6 bases). Germline lookup yields CDR1 KGHDR and CDR2 SFDVKD. Trimming pared 9 bases from V and 4 bases from J, leaving 15 bases between. The CDR3 spans 14 residues. This CDR3 reads CATGGGLGNQPQHF. The CDR3 DNA reads TGTGCCACCGGGGGGGGGCTCGGGAATCAGCCCCAGCATTTT.

V usage is TRBV28 and J usage is TRBJ2-1; possible D gene TRBD1, 5 bases. The length of the CDR3 is 15 residues. The germline V gene encodes CDR1 MDHEN and CDR2 SYDVKM. V lost 5 bases and J 0 bases, leaving 11 bases between the germline ends. The CDR3 sequence: CASSLPGISYNEQFF. The CDR3 DNA reads as TGTGCCAGCAGTCTACCAGGGATCTCCTACAATGAGCAGTTCTTC.

V and J are TRBV18 and TRBJ1-5; possibly TRBD1 for D (6 bases). Trimming shortened V by 4 bases and J by 0 bases, and 10 bases separated the two germline ends. CDR3 size: 15 residues. From germline, CDR1 is KGHSH and CDR2 LQKENI. This CDR3 is CASSQQGHSNQPQHF. CDR3 in DNA: TGTGCCAGCTCACAACAGGGTCATAGCAATCAGCCCCAGCATTTT.

The chain employs TRBV18 and TRBJ2-7, with a weak D call TRBD2 (5 bases). V was shortened by 3 bases and J by 5 bases, with 11 bases between the two germline ends. Germline CDR1 is KGHSH and CDR2 is LQKENI. The CDR3 is 13 residues long. CDR3 region: CASSPPGSNEQYF. DNA for the CDR3: TGTGCCAGCTCACCCCCGGGATCCAACGAGCAGTACTTC.

This chain uses TRBV29-1 with TRBJ2-3, with D possibly TRBD1 on 6 matching bases. This CDR3 is built from 13 residues. Germline CDR1 and CDR2: SQVTM and ANQGSEA. V dropped 0 bases and J dropped 6 bases, with 10 bases sitting between them. The CDR3 coding sequence is TGCAGCGTTGAAGATGGCAGGGGCGATACGCAGTATTTT. This translates into CSVEDGRGDTQYF.

V usage is TRBV5-8 and J usage is TRBJ1-1; 9 nucleotides match TRBD1. The CDR3 loop spans 14 amino acids. The trim removed 4 bases at V and 7 bases at J, leaving 8 bases unmatched. Looked up from germline, CDR1 is SGHTS and CDR2 is YDEGEE. The DNA of the CDR3 is TGTGCCAGCAGCCGACAGGGGGGCTTTGGTGAAGCTTTCTTT. It is translated as CASSRQGGFGEAFF.

The V gene is TRBV19, the J gene TRBJ1-2, with 11 bases that match TRBD1. CDR3 size: 16 residues. Unmatched junction bases numbered 13, after V lost 5 bases and J lost 8 bases. Germline CDR1 reads LNHDA; CDR2 reads SQIVND (reference sequence). The CDR3 region has the DNA TGTGCCAGTAGTTTGGGACAGGGGGAGGCGACCTTCGGCTACACCTTC. This encodes CASSLGQGEATFGYTF.

This clone was seen more than once but under ten times. This sequence joins TRBV4-1 and TRBJ1-5; a weak D match, TRBD1 (5 bases). The CDR3 sequence is 15 residues long. V was clipped by 4 bases and J by 1 base, with 11 bases between them. Germline-derived CDR1 and CDR2 are MGHRA and YSYEKL. CDR3 in DNA: TGCGCCAGCAGCCGCCTGGACATCAGCAATCAGCCCCAGCATTTT. Protein sequence: CASSRLDISNQPQHF.

This clone has more than one count but fewer than ten. This chain links TRBV3-1 (or the pseudogene TRBV3-2) with TRBJ1-3; the D gene is possibly TRBD1 (6 bases). The CDR3 runs 15 residues. Germline CDR1 is LGHDT and CDR2 is YNNKEL (reference sequence). The germline V and J ends were trimmed by 2 bases and 2 bases, with 10 bases remaining between them. The CDR3 DNA is TGTGCCAGCAGCCAACTACAGGGAGCTGGAAACACCATATATTTT. Protein product: CASSQLQGAGNTIYF.

V usage is TRBV27 and J usage is TRBJ2-7; a weak D match, TRBD2 (5 bases). Trimming took 0 bases from V and 4 from J, leaving 16 bases between them. The CDR3 loop spans 16 amino acids. Looked up from germline, CDR1 is MNHEY and CDR2 is SMNVEV (reference sequence). The chain's CDR3 is CASSLSGGLRPYEQYF. The CDR3 bases are TGTGCCAGCAGTTTATCTGGCGGGCTCCGACCATACGAGCAGTACTTC.

V gene TRBV5-4 combines with J gene TRBJ2-7; TRBD2 matches 11 bases. Germline CDR1 SGHNT, CDR2 YYREEE (reference sequence). With 2 bases clipped from V and 5 bases from J, the junction kept 9 bases outside the gene matches. The CDR3 loop spans 16 amino acids. CDR3 protein: CASSLSLAGGSDEQYF. The CDR3 DNA reads as TGTGCCAGCAGCTTATCTCTAGCGGGAGGTTCTGACGAGCAGTACTTC. The full variable domain, rest sourced from reference TRBV5-4 and TRBJ2-7, is ETGVTQSPTHLIKTRGQQVTLRCSSQSGHNTVSWYQQALGQGPQFIFQYYREEENGRGNFPPRFSGLQFPNYSSELNVNALELDDSALYLCASSLSLAGGSDEQYFGPGTRLTVT.

The chain recombines TRBV13 with TRBJ2-2; 10 nucleotides align to TRBD2. After removal of 3 bases from V and 8 bases from J, the junction contained 3 bases not matched to a gene. Germline CDR1 reads PRHDT; CDR2 reads FYEKMQ (reference sequence). The CDR3 loop spans 14 amino acids. The CDR3 bases are TGTGCCAGCAGCTTGCCTAGCGGGAGTGGGGAGCTGTTTTTT. Protein: CASSLPSGSGELFF. The full variable domain, rest sourced from reference TRBV13 and TRBJ2-2, is AAGVIQSPRHLIKEKRETATLKCYPIPRHDTVYWYQQGPGQDPQFLISFYEKMQSDKGSIPDRFSAQQFSDYHSELNMSSLELGDSALYFCASSLPSGSGELFFGEGSRLTVL.

The chain links TRBV7-8 to TRBJ2-2; the D gene is possibly TRBD2 (6 bases). The V end was cut by 1 base, the J end by 0 bases, with 9 bases between. Looked up from germline, CDR1 is SGHVS and CDR2 is FQNEAQ. The CDR3 runs to 16 residues. The CDR3 bases are TGTGCCAGCAGCTTAGTAGGCGGGGCGAACACCGGGGAGCTGTTTTTT. It translates to CASSLVGGANTGELFF.

The chain uses TRBV9 and TRBJ1-1; D gene uncertain. Germline-derived CDR1 and CDR2 are SGDLS and YYNGEE. The CDR3 is 14 residues long. Trimming stripped 5 bases from V and 0 bases from J, with 11 bases between. In nucleotides, the CDR3 is TGTGCCAGCAGTCGTACATCAGTGAACACTGAAGCTTTCTTT. It specifies CASSRTSVNTEAFF.

The CDR3 reads CASSQTLEGRAKNIQYF. The CDR3 DNA sequence: TGCGCCAGCAGCCAGACCCTGGAGGGGAGGGCCAAAAACATTCAGTACTTC. The rearrangement joins TRBV4-1 to TRBJ2-4, with D possibly being TRBD2 (6 bases). The V gene's germline CDR1 is MGHRA and CDR2 YSYEKL. This CDR3 contains 17 residues. V shed 3 bases and J shed 1 base, with 16 bases lying between them.

The chain joins TRBV7-2 to TRBJ1-1; 9 positions match TRBD1. Germline assignment: CDR1 SGHTA and CDR2 FQGNSA. V lost 5 bases, J lost 0 bases, and 7 bases stayed unmatched. The CDR3 consists of 16 residues. The CDR3 is CASSSRDRAMNTEAFF. Here the CDR3 DNA reads TGTGCCAGCAGCAGCCGGGACAGGGCGATGAACACTGAAGCTTTCTTT.

V is TRBV7-8 and J is TRBJ1-6, with TRBD1 matching over 8 bases. Per the germline V gene, CDR1 is SGHVS and CDR2 is FQNEAQ. The CDR3 is 19 residues long. Trimming removed 3 bases from V and 4 bases from J; junction bases left unmatched: 14. CDR3 in amino acids: CASSLGRDRILFYNSPLHF. CDR3 in DNA: TGTGCCAGCAGCTTGGGACGGGACAGGATCCTATTTTATAATTCACCCCTCCACTTT.

The V call is TRBV3-1 (or the pseudogene TRBV3-2), the J call TRBJ2-6, with unresolved D. This CDR3 has 16 amino acids. The germline V gene encodes CDR1 LGHDT and CDR2 YNNKEL (reference sequence). Trimming removed 3 bases from V and 0 bases from J, with 9 bases in between. CDR3 nucleotide sequence: TGTGCCAGCAGCCATCAAGGAGTCTCTGGGGCCAACGTCCTGACTTTC. Translation: CASSHQGVSGANVLTF.

J is TRBJ2-3 and V is TRBV12-3 or TRBV12-4; maybe TRBD2 (5 bases). V shed 6 bases and J shed 2 bases, with 6 bases lying between them. The CDR3 contains 12 residues. This chain's CDR3 is CASSRDTDTQYF. The CDR3 nucleotides read TGTGCCAGCAGCCGGGACACAGATACGCAGTATTTT.

The V and J genes are TRBV6-1 and TRBJ1-5; the D is unclear. Germline V gives CDR1 MNHNS, CDR2 SASEGT. The CDR3 spans 14 residues. V lost 3 bases to trimming and J lost 7 bases, with 13 bases between them. Written as DNA, the CDR3 is TGTGCCAGCAGTGAGTTCCAGGTCTACCAGCCCCAGCATTTT. It specifies CASSEFQVYQPQHF.

The rearrangement links TRBV11-2 to TRBJ2-1, with TRBD1 matching 9 bases. V was clipped by 5 bases and J by 7 bases; unmatched bases: 12. The CDR3 sequence is 16 residues long. CDR1 is SGHAT, CDR2 FQNNGV, per germline. The CDR3 region has the DNA TGTGCCAGCAGCAAGGGGGGTGGGACAGGGATAAATGAGCAGTTCTTC. Translation: CASSKGGGTGINEQFF.

The rearrangement uses TRBV11-3 and TRBJ2-7; the match to TRBD1 covers 7 bases. Per the germline V gene, CDR1 is SGHNT and CDR2 is YENEEA. The CDR3 extends over 14 amino acids. V dropped 2 bases and J dropped 2; count of bases not matched to a gene: 3. CDR3 sequence: CASSLRDSTYEQYF. The CDR3 DNA is TGTGCCAGCAGCTTAAGGGACAGCACCTACGAGCAGTACTTC. The full variable domain, with the rest looked up from reference TRBV11-3 and TRBJ2-7, is EAGVVQSPRYKIIEKKQPVAFWCNPISGHNTLYWYLQNLGQGPELLIRYENEEAVDDSQLPKDRFSAERLKGVDSTLKIQPAELGDSAVYLCASSLRDSTYEQYFGPGTRLTVT.

J is TRBJ1-1 and V is TRBV6-5; D is ambiguous. Trimming took off 8 bases at V and 3 bases at J, with 10 bases between the two ends. CDR3 length: 12 residues. The germline V gene has CDR1 MNHEY and CDR2 SVGAGI. As DNA, the CDR3 is TGTGCCAGCCTGGAGGTTTACACTGAAGCTTTCTTT. Its translation is CASLEVYTEAFF.